This passage covers 17 T cell receptor beta chains from one sample sequenced in a study of shared clonotypes between healthy human individuals. Assay used: immunoSEQ multiplex PCR; TCRdb lists only in-frame clones, some missing. The data show 2 million to 2.5 million clones, more than 80% seen once. Material: naive CD4+ T cells from PBMCs. Indicated subset: CD45RA+ positively selected. The receptors come from a man aged 18 to 29 in good health. Some clones in this sample may be carry-over from other donors' samples.

This chain links TRBV27 with TRBJ1-4; no definite D call. The CDR3 is made up of 14 amino acids. The V end lost 2 bases, the J end lost 4 bases, and 8 bases lay between the germline ends. Germline CDR1 reads MNHEY; CDR2 reads SMNVEV (reference sequence). CDR3 region: CASSLVRSNEKLFF. CDR3 bases: TGTGCCAGCAGTTTAGTCAGAAGTAATGAAAAACTGTTTTTT.

This chain links TRBV15 with TRBJ2-1; unclear D gene. Per the germline V gene, CDR1 is LNHNV and CDR2 is YYDKDF (reference sequence). Trimming removed 1 base from V and 2 bases from J, with 9 bases in between. The CDR3 contains 15 residues. CDR3 in DNA: TGTGCCACCAGCAGAGTGGGTATCACCTACAATGAGCAGTTCTTC. The encoded protein is CATSRVGITYNEQFF.

Turning to this clone: The sample contains more than one DNA sequence encoding this CDR3. The V gene is TRBV5-4, the J gene TRBJ1-2, with D possibly matching TRBD1 (5 bases). The CDR3 is made up of 13 amino acids. CDR1 is SGHNT, CDR2 YYREEE, per germline (reference sequence). Trimming took 2 bases from V and 5 from J, leaving 10 bases between them. DNA of the CDR3: TGTGCCAGCAGCTTAGACAGATCTTATGGCTACACCTTC. This encodes CASSLDRSYGYTF.

In nucleotides, the CDR3 is TGTGCCAGCAGCTTATTCGGGGGGCGGGCGGAGACCCAGTACTTC. Amino acids: CASSLFGGRAETQYF. The V gene is TRBV7-9, the J gene TRBJ2-5; possible D gene TRBD2, 7 bases. The ends were cut back, 2 bases at V and 5 bases at J, with 15 bases in the middle. The CDR3 consists of 15 residues. Per germline, CDR1 SEHNR and CDR2 FQNEAQ (reference sequence).

The rearrangement joins TRBV4-3 to TRBJ2-1; 11 bases align to TRBD1. Germline V gene data show CDR1 as LGHNA and CDR2 as YSLEER. Trimming removed 0 bases from V and 2 bases from J; junction bases left unmatched: 0. This CDR3 is built from 16 residues. CDR3 nucleotide sequence: TGCGCCAGCAGCCAAGAGGGACAGGGGGCCTACAATGAGCAGTTCTTC. Encoded protein: CASSQEGQGAYNEQFF.

The genes are TRBV5-4 and TRBJ2-5; TRBD2 agrees at 7 bases. This CDR3 contains 14 residues. V was clipped by 4 bases and J by 5 bases; unmatched bases: 8. Germline values: CDR1 SGHNT, CDR2 YYREEE (reference sequence). CDR3 loop: CASSASGLVETQYF. In DNA form, the CDR3 reads TGTGCCAGCAGCGCTAGCGGTTTAGTCGAGACCCAGTACTTC.

The chain carries TRBV4-2 and TRBJ2-1; TRBD2 matches at 7 bases. The CDR3 covers 14 residues. V was pared by 2 bases and J by 4 bases, with 2 bases of the junction left unmatched. CDR1 is LGHNA, CDR2 YNFKEQ, per germline. This CDR3 is CASSQLAAYNEQFF. CDR3 bases: TGTGCCAGCAGCCAACTAGCGGCGTACAATGAGCAGTTCTTC.

This chain connects TRBV2 to TRBJ1-5; 7 bases match TRBD1. Trimming took 4 bases from V and 7 from J; bases not matched to a gene: 7. CDR3 length equals 14 residues. Germline V gene data show CDR1 as SNHLY and CDR2 as FYNNEI. CDR3 residues: CASSATGPPQPQHF. The CDR3 DNA reads as TGTGCCAGCAGTGCGACAGGGCCGCCCCAGCCCCAGCATTTT.

This clone was seen just once. Additional DNA sequences in this sample encode the identical CDR3. The chain links TRBV5-1 to TRBJ2-4; D remains ambiguous. V gave up 2 bases and J gave up 7 bases, with 10 bases separating them. CDR3 length: 13 residues. Germline-derived CDR1 and CDR2 are SGHRS and YFSETQ. CDR3 protein: CASSLSLGNIQYF. CDR3 DNA: TGCGCCAGCAGCTTAAGTCTAGGGAACATTCAGTACTTC.

This clone was counted once. The chain joins TRBV28 to TRBJ1-2; D call uncertain. CDR1 MDHEN and CDR2 SYDVKM come from the germline V gene. The CDR3 sequence is 11 residues long. V was trimmed by 5 bases and J by 4 bases, leaving 5 bases between them. In DNA, the CDR3 is TGTGCCAGCAGTACCACCTATGGCTACACCTTC. This codes for CASSTTYGYTF.

The chain links TRBV6-6 to TRBJ2-5; no clear D. V lost 6 bases and J lost 5, with 16 bases in between. The CDR3 runs 14 residues. CDR1 and CDR2 from the germline V gene are MNHNY and SVGAGI (reference sequence). CDR3 sequence reads: CASSPTLIRETQYF. The CDR3 coding sequence is TGTGCCAGCAGCCCTACCCTAATCCGGGAGACCCAGTACTTC.

The V gene is TRBV15, the J gene TRBJ2-1; D is uncertain. Trimming cost V 1 base and J 4 bases, with 11 bases left between them. The CDR3 contains 15 residues. CDR1 is LNHNV and CDR2 is YYDKDF in the germline V gene (reference sequence). CDR3 region: CATSRVAQPYNEQFF. In DNA, the CDR3 is TGTGCCACCAGCAGAGTCGCACAACCTTACAATGAGCAGTTCTTC. The whole variable domain, remainder taken from reference TRBV15 and TRBJ2-1, is DAMVIQNPRYQVTQFGKPVTLSCSQTLNHNVMYWYQQKSSQAPKLLFHYYDKDFNNEADTPDNFQSRRPNTSFCFLDIRSPGLGDTAMYLCATSRVAQPYNEQFFGPGTRLTVL.

This chain uses TRBV18 with TRBJ2-5; no clear D gene. The CDR3 has 14 amino acids. Trimming shortened V by 3 bases and J by 1 base, and 9 bases separated the two germline ends. Germline V gives CDR1 KGHSH, CDR2 LQKENI. The CDR3 spells CASSPSNSQETQYF. DNA of the CDR3: TGTGCCAGCTCACCCTCTAACAGCCAAGAGACCCAGTACTTC.

V usage is TRBV29-1 and J usage is TRBJ2-3, with TRBD2 identical over 7 bases. This CDR3 comprises 13 residues. Germline CDR1 is SQVTM and CDR2 is ANQGSEA. Germline trimming cut 8 bases from V and 1 base from J; bases unmatched to any gene: 6. Here the CDR3 reads CSFGSGGTDTQYF. In DNA, the CDR3 is TGCAGCTTCGGAAGCGGGGGCACAGATACGCAGTATTTT.

This sequence joins TRBV7-8 and TRBJ2-1, with D maybe TRBD2 (6 bases). With 3 bases removed from V and 5 bases from J, the gap between germline ends came to 11 bases. This CDR3 has 14 amino acids. CDR1 is SGHVS, CDR2 FQNEAQ, per germline. The CDR3, as DNA: TGTGCCAGCAGCTTCGAACTAGCTAACAATGAGCAGTTCTTC. Translating it yields CASSFELANNEQFF.

The gene calls are TRBV28 and TRBJ1-1, with 8 bases identical to TRBD1. Germline CDR1 reads MDHEN; CDR2 reads SYDVKM. J gave up 4 bases and V 6 bases, and 7 bases lay outside the gene matches. This CDR3 has 14 residues. CDR3 protein: CASSIQGGSTEAFF. The CDR3 DNA sequence: TGTGCCAGCAGCATACAGGGGGGGAGCACTGAAGCTTTCTTT.

Concerning this clone itself: In the same sample, other DNA sequences code for this CDR3. The chain couples TRBV9 to TRBJ2-1; D is unresolved. Trimming took off 0 bases at V and 2 bases at J, with 6 bases between the two ends. The CDR3 consists of 14 residues. The germline CDR1 and CDR2 sequences are SGDLS and YYNGEE. The CDR3 coding sequence is TGTGCCAGCAGCGTAGGCGGCACCTACAATGAGCAGTTCTTC. This sequence encodes CASSVGGTYNEQFF.